The entry that follows covers one T cell receptor (beta chain) sequence. Original processing methods: Nucleated cell number was recorded as an estimate derived from reference gene primer amplification. Clones were sequenced by immunoSEQ multiplex PCR, and TCRdb holds only the in-frame ones, with some missing. V and J calls and clone size come straight from that table; D and trimming were deduced from the DNA. The table records hundreds of thousands of clones, roughly 90% of them present only once. The CDR3 has 13 amino acids. V was pared by 5 bases and J by 7 bases, with 7 bases of the junction left unmatched. The data were taken from a study of blood T cell repertoires in COVID-19. For the study at large: From the United States, Italy and Spain came samples of acute and convalescent COVID-19. T cells, B-cell-depleted T cells, or PBMCs supplied cDNA or gDNA.

The sequence was obtained from a woman younger than 45 with active or convalescent COVID-19. The J gene is TRBJ2-5, the V gene TRBV12-3 or TRBV12-4; 7 nucleotides line up with TRBD1. Input material: peripheral blood. The CDR3 protein is CASSRDSRVTQYF. CDR3 nucleotide sequence: TGTGCCAGCAGTCGGGACAGCCGAGTGACCCAGTACTTC.